This T cell receptor beta chain was found in a study of T cell responses to AZD1222 COVID-19 vaccine. Study-level findings and limits: White British donors predominated, females outnumbered males, and clonal diversity was possibly underestimated.

Regarding this clone: Its antigen is as yet unknown.

Produced via immunoSEQ multiplex PCR; TCRdb's table is partial and in-frame only. The table shows tens of thousands of clones, with more than 85% occurring only once. The CDR3 totals 13 residues. Losses at the gene ends were 4 bases for V and 8 bases for J; bases not matched to a gene: 5. Germline CDR1 is GTSNPN and CDR2 is SVGIG (reference sequence). This sequence originates from an adult who received the AZD1222 COVID-19 vaccine. Sequencing used peripheral blood, obtained 28 days after the second AZD1222 dose. V usage is TRBV30 and J usage is TRBJ1-6, with TRBD1 matching over 7 bases. The CDR3 loop is CAWTGQRYSPLHF. Here the CDR3 DNA reads TGTGCCTGGACGGGACAGCGGTATTCACCCCTCCACTTT.